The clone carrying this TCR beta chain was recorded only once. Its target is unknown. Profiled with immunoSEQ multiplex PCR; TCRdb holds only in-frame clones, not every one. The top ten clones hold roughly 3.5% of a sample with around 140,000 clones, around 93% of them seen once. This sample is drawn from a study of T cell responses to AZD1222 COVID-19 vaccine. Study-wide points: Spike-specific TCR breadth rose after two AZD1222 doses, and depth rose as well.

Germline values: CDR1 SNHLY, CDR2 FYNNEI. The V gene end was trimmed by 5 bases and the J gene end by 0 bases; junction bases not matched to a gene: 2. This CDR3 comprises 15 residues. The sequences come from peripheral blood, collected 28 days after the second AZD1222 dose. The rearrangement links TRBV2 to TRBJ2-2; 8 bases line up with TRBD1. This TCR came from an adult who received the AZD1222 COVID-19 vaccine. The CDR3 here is CASSKDRANTGELFF. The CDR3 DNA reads TGTGCCAGCAGTAAGGACAGGGCGAACACCGGGGAGCTGTTTTTT. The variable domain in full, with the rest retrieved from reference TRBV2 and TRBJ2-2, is EPEVTQTPSHQVTQMGQEVILRCVPISNHLYFYWYRQILGQKVEFLVSFYNNEISEKSEIFDDQFSVERPDGSNFTLKIRSTKLEDSAMYFCASSKDRANTGELFFGEGSRLTVL.